The sequence of this T cell receptor (beta chain) was determined in a study of PD-1 blockade in classical Hodgkin lymphoma. Described time point: newly diagnosed, previously untreated cHL patient sample. Newly diagnosed, untreated classical Hodgkin lymphoma PBMCs served as comparison. Comments on this clone: Its antigen is not known.

Measured with immunoSEQ multiplex PCR; TCRdb has only the in-frame clones, and not every one. Among approximately 70,000 clones listed, about 93% were seen once. Findings and caveats of the study: The drivers behind the repertoire differences, possibly disease activity or prior therapy, remain undefined.

This sequence was found in a human donor with classical Hodgkin lymphoma. Sequenced sample: peripheral blood mononuclear cells (PBMCs).

The CDR3 spells CASSLEIGGARLYGEQYF. DNA for the CDR3: TGTGCCAGCAGCTTAGAGATCGGGGGGGCGCGCCTCTACGGCGAGCAGTACTTC. J is TRBJ2-7 and V is TRBV11-2; TRBD2 matches 8 bases. V was pared by 0 bases and J by 6 bases, with 16 bases of the junction left unmatched. Germline CDR1 and CDR2: SGHAT and FQNNGV. The CDR3 has 18 amino acids.